Listed below are T cell receptor beta chains from one sample, sequenced in a study of T cell responses to AZD1222 COVID-19 vaccine. Generated by immunoSEQ multiplex PCR, the TCRdb table keeps only in-frame clones and is missing some. Of some 150,000 clones listed, just over 90% are singletons. The material was peripheral blood, obtained on day 0 of AZD1222 vaccination. These receptors originate from an adult in good health. The CDR3 runs from the conserved cysteine through the conserved F or W. A D gene is named only where the DNA matches it firmly. The size of a clone is reported for some rows only, either as once, few or many, or as a class for expanded clones.

j_call d_call v_call clone_size cdr3_nt cdr3_aa
TRBJ2-5 TRBD2 TRBV4-1 . TGCGCCAGCAGCCAAGGGCTAGCGGGAGGCGAGACCCAGTACTTC CASSQGLAGGETQYF
TRBJ2-4 . TRBV19 few TGTGCCAGTAGTATAAGGCTAGCGAGAAACATAAAAAACATTCAGTACTTC CASSIRLARNIKNIQYF
TRBJ2-2 . TRBV4-1 . TGCGCCAGCAGCCAAAGATGGGGGGCCCGCACCGGGGAGCTGTTTTTT CASSQRWGARTGELFF
TRBJ2-2 . TRBV6-7 . TGTGCCAGCAGGTCCGGGGAGCTGTTTTTT CASRSGELFF
TRBJ2-7 . TRBV11-2 . TGTGCCAGCAGCTTAGGGGACACCCTCTACGAGCAGTACTTC CASSLGDTLYEQYF
TRBJ1-2 . TRBV10-1 once TGCGCCAGCCCATTCGGGACATACCCTTCCTATGGCTACACCTTC CASPFGTYPSYGYTF
TRBJ1-4 . TRBV27 once TGTGCCAGCAGTTTCAAATATAATGAAAAACTGTTTTTT CASSFKYNEKLFF
TRBJ1-1 . TRBV5-1 . TGCGCCAGCAGCTTGCAGGGGAACACTGAAGCTTTCTTT CASSLQGNTEAFF
TRBJ1-1 . TRBV15 . TGTGCCACCAGCAAAGCGGGGACTGAAGCTTTCTTT CATSKAGTEAFF
TRBJ1-4 TRBD1 TRBV7-9 . TGTGCCAGCAGCTTTAGGACAGGGGGCCCCACGGTTGAAAAACTGTTTTTT CASSFRTGGPTVEKLFF
TRBJ2-3 TRBD2 TRBV27 . TGTGCCAGCGCCCCTGGTACTAGCGGCACAGATACGCAGTATTTT CASAPGTSGTDTQYF
TRBJ1-1 . TRBV6-5 . TGTGCCAGCAGTTACTCGATCTTACGGGGGAGATCTGAAGCTTTCTTT CASSYSILRGRSEAFF
TRBJ2-3 . TRBV11-2 . TGTGCCAGCAGCCCTAGCACAGATACGCAGTATTTT CASSPSTDTQYF
TRBJ1-4 TRBD1 TRBV7-9 . TGTGCCAGCAGCTCCAGAGGGGGCGGGGAAAAACTGTTTTTT CASSSRGGGEKLFF
TRBJ2-3 TRBD2 TRBV29-1 . TGCAGCGTTGTAGGGACTAGCGGTGCAAGGACAGATACGCAGTATTTT CSVVGTSGARTDTQYF
TRBJ2-7 TRBD1 TRBV15 . TGTGCCACCAGCAGGCCCCAGGGGGACGAGCAGTACTTC CATSRPQGDEQYF
TRBJ1-2 . TRBV18 . TGTGCCAGCTCATCGGACAGTGTTGGAGGCTACACCTTC CASSSDSVGGYTF